One and the same sample provided the 4 T cell receptor beta chains below, sequenced in a study of T cells in Graves' hyperthyroidism and ophthalmopathy. RNA transcripts yielded amplified TCR beta CDR3 regions. The study used the HTBI primer set for a first-round RT-PCR of the TCR CDR3. TCRdb reanalysed the multiplex PCR reads using MiXCR and keeps one entry per CDR3 protein. This table holds about 59,000 distinct CDR3 sequences, approximately 53% found once. Specimen: blood. The receptors originated from a woman aged 60-75 years with Graves' ophthalmopathy.

For this clonotype: One junction end disagrees with the germline gene, perhaps due to a read error. The chain uses TRBV20-1 and TRBJ2-6, with D perhaps TRBD2 (6 bases). This CDR3 has 15 residues. Germline CDR1 is DFQATT and CDR2 is SNEGSKA (reference sequence). DNA for the CDR3: TGCAGTGCTAGGGATCCTCCGCTCGGGGGCAACGTCCTGACTTTC. Translated: CSARDPPLGGNVLTF.

This clonotype has only a few counts. The V call is TRBV29-1, the J call TRBJ1-4; weak D call: TRBD1 (5 bases). V lost 1 base to trimming and J lost 2 bases, with 8 bases between them. Germline V gene data show CDR1 as SQVTM and CDR2 as ANQGSEA. This CDR3 has 14 amino acids. The CDR3 loop is CSVEGGGTNEKLFF. The CDR3 DNA reads as TGCAGCGTTGAAGGGGGCGGGACTAATGAAAAACTGTTTTTT. Full variable domain (missing parts from reference TRBV29-1 and TRBJ1-4): SAVISQKPSRDICQRGTSLTIQCQVDSQVTMMFWYRQQPGQSLTLIATANQGSEATYESGFVIDKFPISRPNLTFSTLTVSNMSPEDSSIYLCSVEGGGTNEKLFFGSGTQLSVL.

This chain connects TRBV7-2 to TRBJ2-1; 8 bases agree with TRBD2. The CDR3 loop spans 16 amino acids. The germline V gene encodes CDR1 SGHTA and CDR2 FQGNSA. After removal of 5 bases from V and 6 bases from J, the junction contained 12 bases not matched to a gene. The chain's CDR3 is CASSQGSRSGSNEQFF. CDR3 DNA sequence: TGTGCCAGCAGCCAAGGTTCGCGGAGCGGGAGCAATGAGCAGTTCTTC. The full variable domain, its missing parts supplied by reference TRBV7-2 and TRBJ2-1, is GAGVSQSPSNKVTEKGKDVELRCDPISGHTALYWYRQSLGQGLEFLIYFQGNSAPDKSGLPSDRFSAERTGGSVSTLTIQRTQQEDSAVYLCASSQGSRSGSNEQFFGPGTRLTVL.

This clonotype occurred many times. The chain has TRBV5-1 and TRBJ1-3, with TRBD1 matching over 7 bases. After removal of 3 bases from V and 1 base from J, the junction contained 4 bases not matched to a gene. The CDR3 is made up of 15 amino acids. Per the germline V gene, CDR1 is SGHRS and CDR2 is YFSETQ. CDR3 amino acids: CASSSGGWSGNTIYF. CDR3 DNA sequence: TGCGCCAGCAGCTCAGGGGGTTGGTCTGGAAACACCATATATTTT.